The clone carrying this TCR beta chain has just one count. The repertoire was sequenced with immunoSEQ multiplex PCR; TCRdb's copy has only in-frame clones and lacks some. This table has approximately 200,000 clones, 89% appearing once. Clinical histories supplied by participants themselves formed the basis of cohort assignment. This entry comes from a study of blood T cell repertoires in COVID-19. Study as a whole: PBMCs, B-cell-depleted T cells, or T cells provided the cDNA or gDNA that made up the material.

Germline V CDR1 and CDR2: MDHEN, SYDVKM. The CDR3 covers 17 residues. The junction had 10 bases not matched to a gene; V was cut back by 3 bases and J by 3 bases. The chain combines TRBV28 with TRBJ2-2; 7 positions match TRBD1. The sample comprised PBMCs or T cells enriched from blood (not recorded which). The TCR originated in a woman aged 40 to 50 with acute COVID-19. The CDR3 reads CASSFPTRTGHTGELFF. The CDR3 DNA is TGTGCCAGCAGTTTTCCCACTCGGACAGGACACACCGGGGAGCTGTTTTTT.